A selection of T cell receptor beta chains follows, all from one sample in a study of beta chain features in type 1 diabetes. Method: immunoSEQ multiplex PCR; TCRdb's copy keeps in-frame clones and lacks some. The sample yields 300,000 to 350,000 clones, around 20% seen once. The sample consisted of naive CD4+ T cells from blood. These receptors all come from a woman younger than 35 in good health. CDR3s include the opening cysteine and the closing phenylalanine or tryptophan. The D gene is left open where the match is weak. Clone size, where shown, is once, few, many, or a class for clones that have expanded.

V gene,J gene,D gene,clone size,CDR3 protein,CDR3 DNA
TRBV29-1,TRBJ2-3,TRBD1,few,CSVGQGSITDTQYF,TGCAGCGTTGGACAGGGATCGATCACAGATACGCAGTATTTT
TRBV29-1,TRBJ2-7,.,.,CSVRDQAYEQYF,TGCAGCGTCAGAGACCAGGCCTACGAGCAGTACTTC
TRBV2,TRBJ1-2,.,.,CASSEEESNYGYTF,TGTGCCAGCAGTGAGGAGGAATCTAACTATGGCTACACCTTC
TRBV7-2,TRBJ1-2,.,.,CASSLKTEPNYGYTF,TGTGCCAGCAGCTTAAAGACAGAGCCTAACTATGGCTACACCTTC
TRBV5-1,TRBJ2-7,TRBD1,few,CASSLDRVRSEQYF,TGCGCCAGCAGCCTGGACAGGGTTCGCTCCGAGCAGTACTTC
TRBV5-1,TRBJ2-4,.,few,CASSPVEAKNIQYF,TGCGCCAGCAGCCCCGTGGAGGCCAAAAACATTCAGTACTTC
TRBV29-1,TRBJ1-1,.,few,CSVALTGNTEAFF,TGCAGCGTTGCCTTGACTGGAAACACTGAAGCTTTCTTT
TRBV30,TRBJ2-7,.,few,CAWSKYRVEQYF,TGTGCCTGGAGTAAATACAGGGTCGAGCAGTACTTC
TRBV7-2,TRBJ1-5,.,few,CASSFTGSNQPQHF,TGTGCCAGCAGCTTCACAGGTAGCAATCAGCCCCAGCATTTT
TRBV30,TRBJ2-1,TRBD1,.,CAWSVQDRDYHEQFF,TGTGCCTGGAGTGTACAGGACAGGGATTACCATGAGCAGTTCTTC
TRBV6-5,TRBJ2-2,.,few,CASSYMGGNTGELFF,TGTGCCAGCAGTTACATGGGGGGGAACACCGGGGAGCTGTTTTTT